Below are 8 T cell receptor beta chains sequenced from a single sample in a study of T cell changes during pregnancy in multiple sclerosis. Some clones are missing from TCRdb's copy, which holds only in-frame ones; the method was immunoSEQ multiplex PCR. There are 84,000 or so clones in the sample; about 94% occur only once, and over 2% lies in the top ten. The sample was peripheral blood, taken in the third trimester of pregnancy. These receptors were taken from a female donor with multiple sclerosis, enrolled in a pregnancy study.

The genes are TRBV19 and TRBJ1-2; D possibly corresponds to TRBD1 (5 bases). V shed 1 base and J shed 3 bases, with 21 bases lying between them. The CDR3 length is 18 residues. CDR1 is LNHDA, CDR2 SQIVND, per germline (reference sequence). CDR3: CASSIAPDRIREHYGYTF. The CDR3 DNA is TGTGCCAGTAGTATAGCACCCGACAGAATCCGGGAGCACTATGGCTACACCTTC.

The chain couples TRBV25-1 to TRBJ1-5; D ambiguous. This CDR3 region has 14 residues. Germline V gene lookup returns CDR1 MGHDK and CDR2 SYGVNS. The V and J ends lost 7 bases and 3 bases respectively, with 13 bases between them. The CDR3 DNA reads TGTGCCAGCAATGGAATCGGGGTCAATCAGCCCCAGCATTTT. It yields the protein CASNGIGVNQPQHF.

The rearrangement links TRBV10-1 to TRBJ1-4, with D possibly TRBD1 on 5 matching bases. Trimming took off 4 bases at V and 6 bases at J, with 9 bases between the two ends. The CDR3 covers 13 residues. Germline V gene lookup returns CDR1 WNHNN and CDR2 SYGVQD (reference sequence). CDR3 protein: CASSARVDEKLFF. The DNA of the CDR3 is TGCGCCAGCAGTGCCAGGGTGGATGAAAAACTGTTTTTT.

The rearrangement uses TRBV13 and TRBJ1-2; D remains unclear. CDR1 and CDR2 (germline): PRHDT, FYEKMQ (reference sequence). There are 13 residues in the CDR3. V was pared by 5 bases and J by 0 bases, with 7 bases between. CDR3 residues: CASSQTTNYGYTF. For the CDR3, the DNA is TGTGCCAGCAGCCAAACAACTAACTATGGCTACACCTTC.

The chain carries TRBV18 and TRBJ1-1; no reliable D call. The CDR3 has 14 amino acids. Germline CDR1 and CDR2: KGHSH and LQKENI. With 3 bases removed from V and 0 bases from J, the gap between germline ends came to 8 bases. The CDR3 DNA reads as TGTGCCAGCTCACCGAGCACCCTGAACACTGAAGCTTTCTTT. It specifies CASSPSTLNTEAFF.

The V gene is TRBV10-3, the J gene TRBJ2-1, with D perhaps TRBD2 (6 bases). The CDR3 is made up of 19 amino acids. Trimming removed 6 bases at V and 4 bases at J, with 28 bases between. Germline assignment: CDR1 ENHRY and CDR2 SYGVKD. CDR3 amino acids: CAISEEGAAAGGFYNEQFF. The CDR3 region has the DNA TGTGCCATCAGCGAAGAAGGGGCCGCAGCGGGCGGTTTTTACAATGAGCAGTTCTTC.

The chain combines TRBV2 with TRBJ1-2; possible D gene TRBD1, 5 bases. The CDR3 covers 14 residues. Between the trimmed V and J ends, which lost 6 bases and 8 bases, there was a span of 19 bases. Looked up from germline, CDR1 is SNHLY and CDR2 is FYNNEI. The CDR3 DNA reads as TGTGCCAGCAGGGCGGAAGGGGAGGCGCGAGGCTACACCTTC. Translating it yields CASRAEGEARGYTF.

The chain is built from TRBV7-9 and TRBJ2-5, with TRBD1 matching over 7 bases. CDR1 SEHNR and CDR2 FQNEAQ come from the germline V gene (reference sequence). The CDR3 is made up of 16 amino acids. V dropped 1 base and J dropped 5; count of bases not matched to a gene: 10. The CDR3 sequence is CASSLVKQGSGETQYF. In nucleotides, the CDR3 is TGTGCCAGCAGCTTAGTCAAACAGGGGAGTGGTGAGACCCAGTACTTC.